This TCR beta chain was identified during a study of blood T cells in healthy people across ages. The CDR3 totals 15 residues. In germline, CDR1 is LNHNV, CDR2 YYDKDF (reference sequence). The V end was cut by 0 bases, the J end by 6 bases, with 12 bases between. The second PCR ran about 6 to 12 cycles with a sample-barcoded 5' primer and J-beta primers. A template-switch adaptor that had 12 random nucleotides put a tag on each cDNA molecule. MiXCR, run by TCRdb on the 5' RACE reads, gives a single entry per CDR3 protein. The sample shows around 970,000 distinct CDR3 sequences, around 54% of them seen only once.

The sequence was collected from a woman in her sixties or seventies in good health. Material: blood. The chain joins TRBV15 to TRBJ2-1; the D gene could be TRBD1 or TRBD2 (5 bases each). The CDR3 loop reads CATSRDSGSGNEQFF. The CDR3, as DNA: TGTGCCACCAGCAGAGATTCAGGGAGCGGCAATGAGCAGTTCTTC.